This T cell receptor beta chain was documented in a study of T cell changes during pregnancy in multiple sclerosis. TCRdb's table, derived via immunoSEQ multiplex PCR, lists solely in-frame clones and lacks some. The profile shows over 65,000 clones, under 95% of them singletons. J lost 4 bases, V lost 6 bases, and 7 bases had no gene match. This CDR3 is built from 14 residues. Germline assignment: CDR1 SQVTM and CDR2 ANQGSEA. The chain employs TRBV29-1 and TRBJ1-5, with TRBD1 identical over 9 bases. Material: peripheral blood, obtained in the second trimester of pregnancy. The TCR was taken from a female donor with multiple sclerosis, enrolled in a pregnancy study. CDR3 coding DNA: TGCAGCGTCTCCTGGGGGACAGGGAATCAGCCCCAGCATTTT. Translation gives CSVSWGTGNQPQHF. The whole variable domain, filled in from reference TRBV29-1 and TRBJ1-5, reads SAVISQKPSRDICQRGTSLTIQCQVDSQVTMMFWYRQQPGQSLTLIATANQGSEATYESGFVIDKFPISRPNLTFSTLTVSNMSPEDSSIYLCSVSWGTGNQPQHFGDGTRLSIL.